These 8 T cell receptor beta chains were all obtained from the same sample, sequenced in a study of Graves' ophthalmopathy and Graves' hyperthyroidism. Investigators amplified TCR beta CDR3 regions from RNA transcripts. An opening RT-PCR round employed HTBI primers and preceded a second-round multiplex PCR. Each CDR3 protein is one row after TCRdb ran MiXCR on the multiplex PCR reads. Seen here are 300,000 to 400,000 distinct CDR3 sequences, 17% observed once, and the top ten hold around 12%. The source material was peripheral blood. Receptors were obtained from an adult man with Graves' ophthalmopathy.

Many counts were recorded for this clonotype. The chain carries TRBV20-1 and TRBJ2-7; D possibly corresponds to TRBD2 (5 bases). The germline gives CDR1 DFQATT, CDR2 SNEGSKA (reference sequence). V shed 6 bases and J shed 4 bases, with 13 bases lying between them. The CDR3 totals 12 residues. This chain's CDR3 is CSARDAGYEQYF. The CDR3 DNA follows: TGCAGTGCACGGGATGCGGGTTACGAGCAGTACTTC.

The table lists this clonotype with many counts. A read error may produce the germline difference seen at one junction end. V gene TRBV15 combines with J gene TRBJ2-2; maybe TRBD1 (6 bases). The CDR3 is 18 amino acids. The germline CDR1 and CDR2 sequences are LNHNV and YYDKDF (reference sequence). CDR3 amino acids: CATSNSLGQFTNAGELFF. DNA of the CDR3: TGTGCCACCAGCAACTCCCTTGGACAGTTTACGAACGCCGGGGAGCTGTTTTTT.

The rearrangement joins TRBV6-8 to TRBJ2-7; TRBD2 is a possible D gene (5 bases). Germline CDR1 MNHGY, CDR2 SAAAGT. The CDR3 extends over 18 amino acids. The V end was cut by 2 bases, the J end by 2 bases, with 22 bases between. The CDR3 DNA reads as TGTGCCAGCAGTTACCCATCAACTCCCGGGGTAGAGCCCTACGAGCAGTACTTC. This encodes CASSYPSTPGVEPYEQYF.

The table lists this clonotype with many counts. The V call is TRBV19, the J call TRBJ2-5, with 12 bases matching TRBD2. V trimming: 4 bases; J trimming: 5 bases; junction bases outside the gene matches: 8. Germline V CDR1 and CDR2: LNHDA, SQIVND (reference sequence). The CDR3 consists of 16 residues. CDR3 sequence: CASSTPGLAGGETQYF. The CDR3 DNA sequence: TGTGCCAGTAGTACCCCTGGCCTAGCGGGGGGGGAGACCCAGTACTTC.

This rearrangement joins TRBV7-8 to TRBJ2-5; 9 positions agree with TRBD2. Unmatched junction bases numbered 4, after V lost 1 base and J lost 4 bases. Germline-derived CDR1 and CDR2 are SGHVS and FQNEAQ. This CDR3 comprises 15 residues. CDR3 coding DNA: TGTGCCAGCAGCTTAGTAGCGGGAGTTTCAGAGACCCAGTACTTC. This encodes CASSLVAGVSETQYF.

The chain links TRBV2 to TRBJ1-5; D not certain. The CDR3 contains 14 residues. With 7 bases removed from V and 0 bases from J, the gap between germline ends came to 10 bases. Germline-derived CDR1 and CDR2 are SNHLY and FYNNEI. CDR3 loop: CASTAESSNQPQHF. CDR3 nucleotides: TGTGCCAGCACGGCAGAAAGTAGCAATCAGCCCCAGCATTTT.

This clonotype was seen repeatedly, ten times or more. V gene TRBV10-3 combines with J gene TRBJ1-1, with 7 bases that match TRBD1. V gave up 10 bases and J gave up 5 bases; unmatched junction bases: 10. The CDR3 is made up of 13 amino acids. The germline gives CDR1 ENHRY, CDR2 SYGVKD. CDR3 residues: CATQDRTLTEAFF. DNA of the CDR3: TGTGCCACTCAGGACAGGACCTTGACTGAAGCTTTCTTT.

This clonotype is a singleton in its sample. This chain links TRBV24-1 with TRBJ1-2; D is perhaps TRBD1 (6 bases). Germline V gives CDR1 KGHDR, CDR2 SFDVKD. CDR3 length: 12 amino acids. The V and J ends lost 9 bases and 7 bases respectively, with 14 bases between them. As DNA, the CDR3 is TGTGCCACCTCGAGGGGGACTGGTGGCTACACCTTC. Translating gives CATSRGTGGYTF.